The 25 T cell receptor beta chains presented below share a single source sample, sequenced in a study of OX40 agonist ivuxolimab in advanced cancers. Profiled with immunoSEQ multiplex PCR; TCRdb holds only in-frame clones, not every one. The data show around 18,000 clones, around 70% seen once. The source material was CD4+ or CD8+ T cells sorted from blood, sampled in a trial of the OX40 agonist ivuxolimab. The receptors shown here come from an adult with an advanced solid tumor such as melanoma, head and neck, liver or kidney cancer.

The CDR3 is CASSEDGRGSLTDTQYF. The CDR3 DNA reads TGCGCCAGCAGTGAGGACGGTAGGGGAAGTCTGACAGATACGCAGTATTTT. The chain carries TRBV10-1 and TRBJ2-3; a possible D gene is TRBD1 (5 bases). Per germline, CDR1 WNHNN and CDR2 SYGVQD (reference sequence). Trimming stripped 2 bases from V and 3 bases from J, with 18 bases between. This CDR3 region has 17 residues.

This clone was picked up a small number of times. V is TRBV29-1 and J is TRBJ2-3; perhaps TRBD2 as D (5 bases). CDR1 SQVTM and CDR2 ANQGSEA come from the germline V gene. The ends were cut back, 7 bases at V and 0 bases at J, with 14 bases in the middle. This CDR3 spans 14 amino acids. This CDR3 reads CSGRDYSSTDTQYF. CDR3 in DNA: TGCAGCGGGCGTGACTATTCTAGCACAGATACGCAGTATTTT.

The chain combines TRBV12-1 with TRBJ1-1. TRBV12-1 is designated a pseudogene. This CDR3 comprises 17 residues. The CDR3 DNA reads as TGTGCCAGCAGCTTATTGAGGTCCCCCGACATGAACACTGAAGCTTTCTTT. This gives the protein CASSLLRSPDMNTEAFF.

The chain has TRBV18 and TRBJ1-2, with a tentative D call TRBD1 (6 bases). The CDR3 sequence is 16 residues long. Germline CDR1 and CDR2: KGHSH and LQKENI. V was cut by 4 bases and J by 0 bases, with 15 bases left in between. Here the CDR3 reads CASSLAGTTTNYGYTF. The CDR3 nucleotides are TGTGCCAGCTCACTTGCCGGGACAACAACTAACTATGGCTACACCTTC.

The chain is built from TRBV4-2 and TRBJ1-5; no clear D gene. The germline V gene encodes CDR1 LGHNA and CDR2 YNFKEQ. Between the trimmed V and J ends, which lost 0 bases and 0 bases, there was a span of 9 bases. This CDR3 has 16 amino acids. CDR3 DNA sequence: TGTGCCAGCAGCCAAGATCAGACTTATAGCAATCAGCCCCAGCATTTT. Encoded protein: CASSQDQTYSNQPQHF.

The chain joins TRBV5-6 to TRBJ2-7; possibly TRBD2 for D (6 bases). CDR3 length: 14 residues. Trimming cost V 0 bases and J 3 bases, with 10 bases left between them. CDR1 SGHDT and CDR2 YYEEEE come from the germline V gene. CDR3 bases: TGTGCCAGCAGCTTGGGGGACTCGAACTACGAGCAGTACTTC. Translated: CASSLGDSNYEQYF.

In this sample, this clone turned up a few times. This sequence joins TRBV9 and TRBJ1-6; maybe TRBD1 (6 bases). Trimming pared 3 bases from V and 6 bases from J, leaving 13 bases between. The CDR3 length is 15 residues. The germline V gene encodes CDR1 SGDLS and CDR2 YYNGEE. The DNA for the CDR3 is TGTGCCAGCAGCGCATACAGGGTCCCTAATTCACCCCTCCACTTT. This sequence encodes CASSAYRVPNSPLHF.

The V gene is TRBV28, the J gene TRBJ2-7, with unresolved D. Germline V CDR1 and CDR2: MDHEN, SYDVKM. CDR3 length: 11 residues. V lost 3 bases and J lost 6, with 6 bases in between. The CDR3 spells CASSFGPEQYF. CDR3 coding DNA: TGTGCCAGCAGTTTTGGTCCCGAGCAGTACTTC. Full variable domain (outside the CDR3, taken from reference TRBV28 and TRBJ2-7): DVKVTQSSRYLVKRTGEKVFLECVQDMDHENMFWYRQDPGLGLRLIYFSYDVKMKEKGDIPEGYSVSREKKERFSLILESASTNQTSMYLCASSFGPEQYFGPGTRLTVT.

This clone was seen ten or more times. CDR3 DNA: TGTGCCAGCAGCCCAGGGGGCGACAGCTCCTACAATGAGCAGTTCTTC. Protein sequence: CASSPGGDSSYNEQFF. The chain recombines TRBV9 with TRBJ2-1; 8 bases align to TRBD1. V shed 4 bases, J shed 0 bases, and the junction held 6 bases outside the gene matches. The CDR3 totals 16 residues. Germline CDR1 and CDR2: SGDLS and YYNGEE. The variable domain in full, with the rest retrieved from reference TRBV9 and TRBJ2-1, is DSGVTQTPKHLITATGQRVTLRCSPRSGDLSVYWYQQSLDQGLQFLIQYYNGEERAKGNILERFSAQQFPDLHSELNLSSLELGDSALYFCASSPGGDSSYNEQFFGPGTRLTVL.

This clone was detected a few times. This rearrangement joins TRBV14 to TRBJ2-7; either TRBD1 or TRBD2 may supply D (6 bases each). V lost 4 bases and J 5 bases, leaving 15 bases between the germline ends. CDR1 and CDR2 from the germline V gene are SGHDN and FVKESK. The CDR3 runs 14 residues. DNA of the CDR3: TGTGCCAGCAGCCCCGAGGGGGGCTTCGACGAGCAGTACTTC. This translates into CASSPEGGFDEQYF.

This clone was recorded once. This chain uses TRBV10-3 with TRBJ2-1, with 7 bases lining up with TRBD1. With 4 bases clipped from V and 10 bases from J, the junction kept 4 bases outside the gene matches. The CDR3 has 12 residues. Germline-derived CDR1 and CDR2 are ENHRY and SYGVKD. The CDR3 DNA follows: TGTGCCATCAGTGCTACGGACAGGGAGCAGTTCTTC. This sequence encodes CAISATDREQFF.

This chain links TRBV29-1 with TRBJ2-3; the D call may be TRBD1 or TRBD2 (5 bases each). The V and J ends lost 6 bases and 8 bases respectively, with 12 bases between them. Per the germline V gene, CDR1 is SQVTM and CDR2 is ANQGSEA. This CDR3 comprises 11 residues. The CDR3 spells CSVFGAGTQYF. As DNA, the CDR3 is TGCAGCGTGTTCGGGGCGGGTACGCAGTATTTT.

This chain joins TRBV19 and TRBJ1-5; TRBD1 aligns across 9 bases. After removal of 10 bases from V and 9 bases from J, the junction contained 10 bases not matched to a gene. CDR3 length: 13 amino acids. Germline V lookup: CDR1 LNHDA, CDR2 SQIVND (reference sequence). In DNA form, the CDR3 reads TGTGCCACTGGACAGGGGCCTTTGATGCCCCAGCATTTT. Its protein product is CATGQGPLMPQHF.

The chain links TRBV7-9 to TRBJ2-1; D may correspond to TRBD1 or TRBD2 (7 bases each). V dropped 7 bases and J dropped 7 bases, with 11 bases sitting between them. Germline V CDR1 and CDR2: SEHNR, FQNEAQ (reference sequence). The CDR3 runs 12 residues. In nucleotides, the CDR3 is TGTGCCAGCAACCAGGGGGGGAATGAGCAGTTCTTC. This encodes CASNQGGNEQFF.

This clone qualifies as medium-sized (0.01 to 0.1%). The chain links TRBV10-3 to TRBJ2-7; 7 bases line up with TRBD2. This CDR3 is 14 amino acids long. CDR1 is ENHRY, CDR2 SYGVKD, per germline. The trim removed 3 bases at V and 2 bases at J, leaving 4 bases unmatched. CDR3 residues: CAISDAGETYEQYF. DNA of the CDR3: TGTGCCATCAGTGATGCGGGGGAGACCTACGAGCAGTACTTC.

The rearrangement links TRBV6-1 to TRBJ2-2; D unresolved. Per germline, CDR1 MNHNS and CDR2 SASEGT. CDR3 size: 11 residues. Trimming shortened V by 9 bases and J by 6 bases, and 8 bases separated the two germline ends. The CDR3 DNA reads as TGTGCCAGTCCGACGGCCGGGGAGCTGTTTTTT. This gives the protein CASPTAGELFF.

This chain links TRBV27 with TRBJ2-5; perhaps TRBD2 as D (5 bases). Looked up from germline, CDR1 is MNHEY and CDR2 is SMNVEV (reference sequence). This CDR3 spans 17 amino acids. V lost 3 bases and J lost 0, with 17 bases in between. The CDR3 region is CASSLAARTAYQETQYF. CDR3 nucleotides: TGTGCCAGCAGTTTGGCCGCGAGGACTGCGTACCAAGAGACCCAGTACTTC.

This clone was counted once. V is TRBV29-1 and J is TRBJ2-1, with 7 bases aligning to TRBD1. Germline V gene data show CDR1 as SQVTM and CDR2 as ANQGSEA. The V gene end was trimmed by 7 bases and the J gene end by 0 bases; junction bases not matched to a gene: 9. The CDR3 covers 15 residues. CDR3 sequence: CSGIGTVDSYNEQFF. For the CDR3, the DNA is TGCAGCGGGATTGGGACAGTCGACTCCTACAATGAGCAGTTCTTC.

A single count supports this clone. CDR3 amino acids: CAISDRGGASSDYGYTF. CDR3 nucleotide sequence: TGTGCCATCAGTGATAGAGGAGGAGCGTCGTCTGACTATGGCTACACCTTC. The chain links TRBV10-3 to TRBJ1-2; unclear D gene. V was pared by 3 bases and J by 3 bases, with 20 bases between. This CDR3 region has 17 residues. Germline lookup yields CDR1 ENHRY and CDR2 SYGVKD.

This rearrangement joins TRBV4-1 to TRBJ1-1; 7 nucleotides line up with TRBD1. Looked up from germline, CDR1 is MGHRA and CDR2 is YSYEKL. V gave up 1 base and J gave up 0 bases; unmatched junction bases: 8. The CDR3 sequence is 17 residues long. The CDR3 spells CASSQGGGGQMNTEAFF. Here the CDR3 DNA reads TGCGCCAGCAGCCAAGGAGGCGGGGGACAGATGAACACTGAAGCTTTCTTT.

This chain links TRBV5-6 with TRBJ2-7; D is unclear. Germline V gene lookup returns CDR1 SGHDT and CDR2 YYEEEE. The CDR3 contains 12 residues. Trimming removed 6 bases from V and 0 bases from J, with 7 bases in between. As DNA, the CDR3 is TGTGCCAGCAACACATACTCCTACGAGCAGTACTTC. Its protein is CASNTYSYEQYF.

The chain recombines TRBV2 with TRBJ2-2; 7 bases match TRBD1. Germline V gene lookup returns CDR1 SNHLY and CDR2 FYNNEI. Trimming at V came to 7 bases and at J to 2 bases, leaving 13 bases not matched to a gene. This CDR3 has 17 amino acids. The DNA of the CDR3 is TGTGCCAGCAACCCCCGGGACAGCCGCCTAAACACCGGGGAGCTGTTTTTT. Translated: CASNPRDSRLNTGELFF.

This clone turned up a few times. J is TRBJ2-2 and V is TRBV19; no clear D gene. The CDR3 is 12 residues long. Trimming stripped 3 bases from V and 8 bases from J, with 7 bases between. CDR1 is LNHDA and CDR2 is SQIVND in the germline V gene (reference sequence). CDR3 protein: CASSIKLGELFF. The DNA of the CDR3 is TGTGCCAGTAGTATCAAGTTGGGGGAGCTGTTTTTT.

This sequence joins TRBV28 and TRBJ2-7; TRBD2 matches 11 bases. This CDR3 comprises 16 residues. V lost 6 bases to trimming and J lost 7 bases; unmatched junction nucleotides: 14. Germline assignment: CDR1 MDHEN and CDR2 SYDVKM. DNA for the CDR3: TGTGCCAGCAGCCCTCCCGGGACTAGCGGCTATTGGGAGCAGTACTTC. It translates to CASSPPGTSGYWEQYF.

Notes on this clone: This CDR3 is also generated by other DNA sequences in the sample. The chain has TRBV9 and TRBJ2-1; 7 nucleotides align to TRBD2. Germline V gene sequence: CDR1 SGDLS, CDR2 YYNGEE. Trimming cost V 4 bases and J 5 bases; bases outside gene matches: 3. This CDR3 comprises 13 residues. The DNA for the CDR3 is TGTGCCAGCAGCCCGAGCGGGGACAATGAGCAGTTCTTC. It translates to CASSPSGDNEQFF.